Listed below are T cell receptor beta chains from one sample, sequenced in a study of OX40 agonist ivuxolimab in advanced cancers. Assay: immunoSEQ multiplex PCR; the TCRdb copy retains only in-frame clones and omits some. The sample lists around 74,000 clones, roughly 80% occurring once. The sequenced sample was CD4+ or CD8+ T cells sorted from blood, obtained in a trial of the OX40 agonist ivuxolimab. These receptor sequences come from an adult with an advanced solid tumor such as melanoma, head and neck, liver or kidney cancer. Both conserved end residues are part of each CDR3. D genes are given only for firm matches. Part of the rows lack a size; the others show once, few, many or a class for expanded clones.

V: TRBV6-5; size: -; J: TRBJ1-2; D: -; CDR3: CASSYSTGGYTF; DNA: TGTGCCAGCAGTTACTCCACAGGTGGCTACACCTTC
V: TRBV5-1; size: -; J: TRBJ2-5; D: TRBD1; CDR3: CASSPGTGYGETQYF; DNA: TGCGCCAGCAGCCCAGGGACAGGATACGGGGAGACCCAGTACTTC
V: TRBV15; size: -; J: TRBJ1-2; D: -; CDR3: CATSRGADGTYGYTF; DNA: TGTGCCACCAGCAGAGGAGCAGATGGCACCTATGGCTACACCTTC
V: TRBV27; size: -; J: TRBJ2-7; D: TRBD1; CDR3: CASSLLMGQGVREQYF; DNA: TGTGCCAGCAGTTTATTGATGGGTCAGGGGGTACGTGAGCAGTACTTC
V: TRBV29-1; size: -; J: TRBJ1-1; D: TRBD1; CDR3: CSVAGTENTEAFF; DNA: TGCAGCGTCGCCGGGACAGAGAACACTGAAGCTTTCTTT
V: TRBV5-1; size: -; J: TRBJ2-6; D: -; CDR3: CASRDWWSSGANVLTF; DNA: TGCGCCAGCCGGGACTGGTGGAGCTCTGGGGCCAACGTCCTGACTTTC
V: TRBV11-2; size: -; J: TRBJ2-1; D: -; CDR3: CASTYYGGSGDNEQFF; DNA: TGTGCCAGCACCTATTACGGGGGTAGCGGCGACAATGAGCAGTTCTTC
V: TRBV27; size: once; J: TRBJ2-3; D: -; CDR3: CASSPPGRYTDTQYF; DNA: TGTGCCAGCAGTCCGCCGGGACGGTACACAGATACGCAGTATTTT
V: TRBV19; size: once; J: TRBJ2-2; D: TRBD2; CDR3: CASSMVTSGVSHGELFF; DNA: TGTGCCAGTAGTATGGTGACTAGCGGGGTTAGTCACGGGGAGCTGTTTTTT
V: TRBV2; size: -; J: TRBJ2-7; D: -; CDR3: CASSRRGQSYEQYF; DNA: TGTGCCAGCAGCCGACGGGGACAAAGCTACGAGCAGTACTTC